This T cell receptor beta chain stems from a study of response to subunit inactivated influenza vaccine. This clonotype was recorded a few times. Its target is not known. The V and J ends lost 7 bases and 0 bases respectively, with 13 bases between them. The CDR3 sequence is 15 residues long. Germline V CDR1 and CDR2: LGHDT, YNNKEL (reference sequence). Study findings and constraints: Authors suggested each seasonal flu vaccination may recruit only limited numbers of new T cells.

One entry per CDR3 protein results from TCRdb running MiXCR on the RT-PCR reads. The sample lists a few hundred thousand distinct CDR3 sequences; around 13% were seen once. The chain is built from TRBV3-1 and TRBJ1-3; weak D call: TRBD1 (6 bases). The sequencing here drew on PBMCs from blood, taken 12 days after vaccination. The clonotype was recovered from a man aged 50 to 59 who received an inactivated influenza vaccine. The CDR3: CASTRDTGSGNTIYF. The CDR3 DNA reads TGTGCCAGCACCCGGGACACAGGCTCTGGAAACACCATATATTTT.